Each of the 5 T cell receptor beta chains below was sequenced from the same sample in a study of T-cell memory formation after mild COVID-19. TCRdb recomputed calls from the 5' RACE reads with MiXCR, one row per CDR3 protein. The data contain around 260,000 distinct CDR3 sequences, 15% to 20% of them singletons. Sample: PBMCs or a T cell subset sorted from them (not recorded which). The receptors were gathered from a man in his late teens or twenties who had mild COVID-19 (a few samples of this study predate the infection). Cell type and time point are not known.

The genes are TRBV20-1 and TRBJ2-1, with 11 bases identical to TRBD1. V shed 6 bases, J shed 0 bases, and the junction held 4 bases outside the gene matches. CDR3 length equals 15 residues. The V gene's germline CDR1 is DFQATT and CDR2 SNEGSKA (reference sequence). The CDR3 is CSATGTGGSYNEQFF. The CDR3 DNA reads as TGCAGTGCAACCGGGACAGGGGGCTCCTACAATGAGCAGTTCTTC.

This clonotype was seen a few times. This CDR3 reads CASSPGQGVGYTF. The CDR3 bases are TGTGCCAGCAGTCCGGGACAGGGGGTTGGCTACACCTTC. The chain has TRBV6-5 and TRBJ1-2, with 11 bases that match TRBD1. This CDR3 is 13 amino acids long. Trimming took 5 bases from V and 7 from J; bases not matched to a gene: 3. The germline CDR1 and CDR2 sequences are MNHEY and SVGAGI.

J is TRBJ1-2 and V is TRBV14; possible D gene TRBD1, 5 bases. The germline CDR1 and CDR2 sequences are SGHDN and FVKESK. Trimming pared 4 bases from V and 4 bases from J, leaving 16 bases between. This CDR3 comprises 15 residues. In nucleotides, the CDR3 is TGTGCCAGCAGCCTAGAGAGGGGTGATGGCTATGGCTACACCTTC. This translates into CASSLERGDGYGYTF.

This sequence joins TRBV6-4 and TRBJ2-3, with TRBD2 matching over 8 bases. The trim removed 6 bases at V and 6 bases at J, leaving 8 bases unmatched. From germline, CDR1 is MRHNA and CDR2 SNTAGT. The CDR3 spans 14 residues. CDR3: CASRERGPFDTQYF. CDR3 sequence (DNA): TGTGCCAGCAGGGAGCGGGGGCCGTTCGATACGCAGTATTTT.

This clonotype was detected ten times or more. The chain uses TRBV4-1 and TRBJ2-7; D uncertain. Germline V CDR1 and CDR2: MGHRA, YSYEKL. Trimming cost V 1 base and J 5 bases, with 3 bases left between them. The CDR3 spans 11 residues. The CDR3 here is CASSQGDEQYF. The CDR3 DNA reads as TGCGCCAGCAGCCAAGGTGACGAGCAGTACTTC.